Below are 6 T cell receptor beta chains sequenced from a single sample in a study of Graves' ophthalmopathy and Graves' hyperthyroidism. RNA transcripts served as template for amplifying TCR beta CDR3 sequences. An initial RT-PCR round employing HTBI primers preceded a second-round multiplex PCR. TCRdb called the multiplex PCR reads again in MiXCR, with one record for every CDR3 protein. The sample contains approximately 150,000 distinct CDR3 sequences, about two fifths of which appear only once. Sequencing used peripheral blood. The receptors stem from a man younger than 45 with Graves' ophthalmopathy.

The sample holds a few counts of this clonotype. The CDR3 DNA is TGCGCCAGCAGCTTGACTGCGGGAGGAGGCTACGAGCAGTACTTC. Translation: CASSLTAGGGYEQYF. The V call is TRBV5-1, the J call TRBJ2-7; 8 nucleotides line up with TRBD2. Per the germline V gene, CDR1 is SGHRS and CDR2 is YFSETQ. With V trimmed by 1 base and J by 3 bases, 6 bases remained unmatched. This CDR3 is built from 15 residues.

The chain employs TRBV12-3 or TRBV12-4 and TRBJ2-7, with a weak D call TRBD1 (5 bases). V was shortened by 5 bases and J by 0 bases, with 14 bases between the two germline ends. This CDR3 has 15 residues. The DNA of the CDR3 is TGTGCCAGCAGTAAAGACAGCTTATCCTCCTACGAGCAGTACTTC. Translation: CASSKDSLSSYEQYF.

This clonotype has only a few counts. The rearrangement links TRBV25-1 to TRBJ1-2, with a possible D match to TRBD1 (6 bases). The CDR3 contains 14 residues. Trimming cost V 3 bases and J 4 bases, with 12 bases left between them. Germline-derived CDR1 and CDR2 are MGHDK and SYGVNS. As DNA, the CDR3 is TGTGCCAGCAGTGATCGAGCAGGGGTCTATGGCTACACCTTC. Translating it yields CASSDRAGVYGYTF.

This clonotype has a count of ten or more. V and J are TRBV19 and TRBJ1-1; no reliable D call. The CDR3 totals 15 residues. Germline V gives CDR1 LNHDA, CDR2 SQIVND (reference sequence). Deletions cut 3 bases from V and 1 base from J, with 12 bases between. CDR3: CASSISGSSNTEAFF. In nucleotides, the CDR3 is TGTGCCAGTAGTATTTCGGGCTCCTCGAACACTGAAGCTTTCTTT.

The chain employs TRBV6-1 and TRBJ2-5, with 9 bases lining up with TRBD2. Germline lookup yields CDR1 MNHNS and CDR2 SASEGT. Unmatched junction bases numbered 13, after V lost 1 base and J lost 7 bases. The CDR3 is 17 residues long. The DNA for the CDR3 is TGTGCCAGCAGTGAAGGTGGCGGTAGCGGGGGTGAGGGGACCCAGTACTTC. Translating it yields CASSEGGGSGGEGTQYF.

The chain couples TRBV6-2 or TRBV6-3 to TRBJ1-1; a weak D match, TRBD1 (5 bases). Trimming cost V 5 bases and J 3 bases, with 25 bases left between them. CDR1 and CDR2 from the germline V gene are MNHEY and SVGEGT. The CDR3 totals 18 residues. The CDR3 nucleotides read TGTGCCAGCAGTAATATACGGGGCCGAAGGGGTGGGGACACTGAAGCTTTCTTT. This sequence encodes CASSNIRGRRGGDTEAFF.